The rows below give T cell receptor beta chains drawn from one sample of a study of blood T cells in healthy people across ages. TCRdb independently ran MiXCR on the 5' RACE reads; one entry per CDR3 protein. The sample records 1.5 million to 2 million distinct CDR3 sequences, about 50% being singletons. Material for sequencing was blood. These receptors came from a woman in her thirties or forties in good health. CDR3s include the opening cysteine and the closing phenylalanine or tryptophan.

V: TRBV20-1
J: TRBJ2-1
CDR3: CSARVKRANSYNEQFF

V: TRBV5-1
J: TRBJ2-1
CDR3: CASSFEGRNEQFF

V: TRBV6-2/TRBV6-3
J: TRBJ1-4
CDR3: CASSYSREEDEKLFF

V: TRBV11-3
J: TRBJ2-7
CDR3: CASSFGGTAEQYF

V: TRBV9
J: .
CDR3: CASSAVMTRGNEQYF

V: TRBV11-1
J: TRBJ2-3
CDR3: CASNPLGQGWTDTQYF

V: TRBV5-4
J: TRBJ2-1
CDR3: CASSLAGTIYNEQFF

V: TRBV7-2
J: TRBJ2-2
CDR3: CASSSDRVIHGELFF

V: TRBV4-3
J: TRBJ2-5
CDR3: CASSQEGAGTEYQETQYF

V: TRBV7-2
J: TRBJ1-1
CDR3: CASSLAVGGRSAFF

V: TRBV4-3
J: TRBJ2-7
CDR3: CASSRPDSLNYEQYF

V: TRBV7-9
J: TRBJ2-6
CDR3: CASSRTGQASSGANVLTF

V: TRBV27
J: TRBJ2-1
CDR3: CASSSLSGGADNEQFF

V: TRBV6-6
J: TRBJ2-3
CDR3: CASSYSASGGGTDTQYF

V: TRBV20-1
J: TRBJ2-5
CDR3: CSARTTDGQETQYF

V: TRBV28
J: TRBJ1-2
CDR3: CASEGQGYGYTF

V: TRBV20-1
J: TRBJ2-1
CDR3: CSARPGGDYNEQFF

V: TRBV4-3
J: TRBJ1-1
CDR3: CASSRSGEGGTEAFF

V: TRBV7-2
J: TRBJ1-6
CDR3: CASSLGSQGSSPLHF

V: TRBV20-1
J: TRBJ2-1
CDR3: CSARDRPLSDEQFF

V: TRBV7-2
J: TRBJ2-3
CDR3: CASSSSSFPTDTQYF

V: TRBV7-2
J: TRBJ2-5
CDR3: CASSLVGFIETQYF

V: TRBV4-1
J: TRBJ2-3
CDR3: CASGTGGKIGYF

V: TRBV7-8
J: TRBJ1-1
CDR3: CASSPGTGRARRAFF

V: TRBV5-1
J: TRBJ1-6
CDR3: CASSLREKGSPLHF

V: TRBV11-1
J: TRBJ1-4
CDR3: CASSPGQGLEKLFF

V: TRBV20-1
J: TRBJ1-2
CDR3: CSARRGSVGYGYTF